What follows are 26 T cell receptor beta chains derived from one specimen sequenced in a study of beta chain features in type 1 diabetes. Points from the study as a whole: Significant though moderate, a shortening of TCRB CDR3s appeared in all four CD4+ subsets of Type 1 diabetes patients.

These receptors have no known antigen. Investigators reverse transcribed all isolated RNA, so they sequenced expressed TCRB transcripts. Data came from immunoSEQ multiplex PCR; TCRdb stores just in-frame clones and leaves some out. Of 500,000 to 850,000 clones listed, about an eighth are singletons. The sample taken for sequencing was naive CD4+ T cells from blood. The receptors come from a man younger than 35 with type 1 diabetes.

The chain is built from TRBV25-1 and TRBJ1-4; D ambiguous. Trimming left V 7 bases short and J 5 bases short, with 5 bases between. Germline CDR1 is MGHDK and CDR2 is SYGVNS. The length of the CDR3 is 11 residues. The CDR3 sequence is CASTLNEKLFF. The CDR3 nucleotides are TGTGCCAGCACCTTGAATGAAAAACTGTTTTTT. Full variable domain (remainder filled in from reference TRBV25-1 and TRBJ1-4): EADIYQTPRYLVIGTGKKITLECSQTMGHDKMYWYQQDPGMELHLIHYSYGVNSTEKGDLSSESTVSRIRTEHFPLTLESARPSHTSQYLCASTLNEKLFFGSGTQLSVL.

There are a few counts of this clone. This chain connects TRBV7-2 to TRBJ1-2, with 8 bases fitting TRBD1. The CDR3 runs 14 residues. From germline, CDR1 is SGHTA and CDR2 FQGNSA. V was pared by 3 bases and J by 2 bases, with 2 bases of the junction left unmatched. The CDR3 loop is CASSFSGGNYGYTF. The DNA of the CDR3 is TGTGCCAGCAGCTTCTCAGGGGGCAACTATGGCTACACCTTC.

The chain links TRBV18 to TRBJ1-2; D unresolved. This CDR3 has 16 residues. Per the germline V gene, CDR1 is KGHSH and CDR2 is LQKENI. Trimming shortened V by 6 bases and J by 5 bases, and 22 bases separated the two germline ends. CDR3 DNA sequence: TGTGCCAGCTCGATCGCAGGAGGTACTGGTGTGTATGGCTACACCTTC. Translating gives CASSIAGGTGVYGYTF.

This clone was seen only a few times. The chain carries TRBV7-2 and TRBJ2-3; D is ambiguous. This CDR3 has 15 amino acids. Trimming shortened V by 4 bases and J by 0 bases, and 11 bases separated the two germline ends. In germline, CDR1 is SGHTA, CDR2 FQGNSA. CDR3 sequence reads: CASSSLGTSTDTQYF. CDR3 sequence (DNA): TGTGCCAGCAGCTCCCTAGGAACTAGCACAGATACGCAGTATTTT.

This clone was counted only a few times. In nucleotides, the CDR3 is TGTGCCAGCAGTCCTCCGGGACCTGAGACCCAGTACTTC. Its protein is CASSPPGPETQYF. The chain is built from TRBV28 and TRBJ2-5; either TRBD1 or TRBD2 may fit D (5 bases each). This CDR3 has 13 residues. Per germline, CDR1 MDHEN and CDR2 SYDVKM. V dropped 5 bases and J dropped 5 bases, with 12 bases sitting between them.

On this clone itself: This CDR3 is also generated by other DNA sequences in the sample. This chain joins TRBV5-1 and TRBJ2-2; D remains ambiguous. The CDR3 is made up of 13 amino acids. The V gene lost 0 bases and the J gene lost 6 bases, with 6 bases spanning the gap. CDR1 is SGHRS, CDR2 YFSETQ, per germline. CDR3 in DNA: TGCGCCAGCAGCTTGGCTGGGCCCGGGGAGCTGTTTTTT. This codes for CASSLAGPGELFF.

There are a few counts of this clone. V gene TRBV30 combines with J gene TRBJ2-4, with D possibly TRBD2 on 6 matching bases. Germline V CDR1 and CDR2: GTSNPN, SVGIG (reference sequence). V was pared by 4 bases and J by 6 bases, with 19 bases between. This CDR3 has 15 residues. The CDR3 sequence: CAWTGGKNSRNIQYF. The CDR3 DNA sequence: TGTGCCTGGACAGGCGGGAAGAATTCGAGAAACATTCAGTACTTC.

The J gene is TRBJ2-3, the V gene TRBV9; no clear D. With 0 bases removed from V and 6 bases from J, the gap between germline ends came to 8 bases. CDR1 and CDR2 from the germline V gene are SGDLS and YYNGEE. The CDR3 loop spans 13 amino acids. This CDR3 is CASSVEVSDTQYF. CDR3 DNA: TGTGCCAGCAGCGTAGAAGTGTCGGATACGCAGTATTTT.

This clone has just a few counts. The CDR3 DNA is TGTGCCTGGAGTGAACAAGTATACGAGCAGTACTTC. This sequence encodes CAWSEQVYEQYF. This chain joins TRBV30 and TRBJ2-7, with D unresolved. The germline V and J ends were trimmed by 1 base and 4 bases, with 8 bases remaining between them. CDR3 size: 12 residues. CDR1 GTSNPN and CDR2 SVGIG come from the germline V gene (reference sequence).

This clone was seen at least ten times. The same CDR3 also results from other DNA sequences found in this sample. The V call is TRBV15, the J call TRBJ2-5, with D possibly being TRBD1 (6 bases). CDR1 and CDR2 (germline): LNHNV, YYDKDF (reference sequence). Trimming pared 0 bases from V and 1 base from J, leaving 6 bases between. The CDR3 has 14 amino acids. The CDR3 here is CATSRDRGQETQYF. CDR3 sequence (DNA): TGTGCCACCAGCAGAGACAGGGGCCAAGAGACCCAGTACTTC.

In this sample, this clone turned up a few times. V and J are TRBV7-9 and TRBJ1-1; TRBD1 might be the D (6 bases). V lost 0 bases, J lost 8 bases, and 19 bases lay in between. The CDR3 consists of 16 residues. Germline CDR1 and CDR2: SEHNR and FQNEAQ (reference sequence). CDR3 protein: CASSLAGIGQRIEAFF. In DNA form, the CDR3 reads TGTGCCAGCAGCTTAGCGGGAATAGGACAGAGAATCGAAGCTTTCTTT.

This clone has just a few counts. The chain has TRBV30 and TRBJ2-1, with no clear D. The V end lost 0 bases, the J end lost 7 bases, and 4 bases lay between the germline ends. The CDR3 has 11 amino acids. The germline V gene encodes CDR1 GTSNPN and CDR2 SVGIG (reference sequence). CDR3 nucleotide sequence: TGTGCCTGGAGTGTAGTTAATGAGCAGTTCTTC. It codes for CAWSVVNEQFF.

This clone was found a few times. This sequence joins TRBV29-1 and TRBJ1-1; D gene ambiguous. CDR3 length: 12 residues. V was pared by 4 bases and J by 1 base, with 7 bases between. Germline CDR1 and CDR2: SQVTM and ANQGSEA. The CDR3, as DNA: TGCAGCGTTGGACTGAAGAACACTGAAGCTTTCTTT. It is translated as CSVGLKNTEAFF.

J is TRBJ2-5 and V is TRBV7-2; D is unresolved. CDR1 and CDR2 (germline): SGHTA, FQGNSA. The CDR3 has 14 amino acids. Deletions cut 5 bases from V and 4 bases from J, with 14 bases between. CDR3 sequence reads: CASSPGSRRETQYF. CDR3 coding DNA: TGTGCCAGCAGCCCCGGGTCTCGAAGAGAGACCCAGTACTTC.

This clone has only a few counts. V is TRBV4-1 and J is TRBJ2-6; D is undetermined. The length of the CDR3 is 16 residues. Trimming stripped 0 bases from V and 1 base from J, with 7 bases between. CDR1 is MGHRA and CDR2 is YSYEKL in the germline V gene. CDR3 amino acids: CASSQEERSGANVLTF. The CDR3 region has the DNA TGCGCCAGCAGCCAAGAGGAACGTTCTGGGGCCAACGTCCTGACTTTC.

The chain employs TRBV9 and TRBJ2-7; 11 bases align to TRBD2. Germline CDR1 reads SGDLS; CDR2 reads YYNGEE. CDR3 length equals 16 residues. J was trimmed by 2 bases and V by 4 bases; bases with no gene match: 8. The CDR3: CASSPHGTSGTYEQYF. CDR3 in DNA: TGTGCCAGCAGCCCCCACGGGACTAGCGGAACCTACGAGCAGTACTTC.

This clone was counted a few times. This CDR3 is also generated by other DNA sequences in the sample. The chain couples TRBV29-1 to TRBJ1-1, with a tentative D call TRBD1 (5 bases). V lost 2 bases and J lost 1, with 8 bases in between. CDR1 is SQVTM, CDR2 ANQGSEA, per germline. CDR3 size: 13 residues. The CDR3 sequence: CSVESQGNTEAFF. In DNA, the CDR3 is TGCAGCGTTGAAAGCCAGGGGAACACTGAAGCTTTCTTT.

The V call is TRBV30, the J call TRBJ2-7; possibly TRBD1 for D (6 bases). The CDR3 is 15 residues long. In germline, CDR1 is GTSNPN, CDR2 SVGIG (reference sequence). The V end lost 4 bases, the J end lost 3 bases, and 19 bases lay between the germline ends. The CDR3 DNA sequence: TGTGCCTGGATGTCGGCCCACCTACAGGGCTACGAGCAGTACTTC. Residues: CAWMSAHLQGYEQYF. The full variable domain, completed using reference TRBV30 and TRBJ2-7, is SQTIHQWPATLVQPVGSPLSLECTVEGTSNPNLYWYRQAAGRGLQLLFYSVGIGQISSEVPQNLSASRPQDRQFILSSKKLLLSDSGFYLCAWMSAHLQGYEQYFGPGTRLTVT.

This chain uses TRBV29-1 with TRBJ1-2; TRBD1 aligns across 9 bases. This CDR3 is built from 16 residues. CDR1 is SQVTM and CDR2 is ANQGSEA in the germline V gene. With V trimmed by 7 bases and J by 7 bases, 19 bases remained unmatched. CDR3 sequence: CSALPTRTGVGGGYTF. CDR3 bases: TGCAGCGCCCTCCCTACAAGGACAGGGGTTGGAGGTGGCTACACCTTC.

Only a few counts were recorded for this clone. The J gene is TRBJ2-7, the V gene TRBV29-1; TRBD2 matches at 7 bases. V lost 4 bases to trimming and J lost 1 base; unmatched junction nucleotides: 10. Germline values: CDR1 SQVTM, CDR2 ANQGSEA. The CDR3 has 15 residues. CDR3 sequence reads: CSVGSPGGSSYEQYF. In nucleotides, the CDR3 is TGCAGCGTTGGAAGCCCCGGGGGGTCTTCCTACGAGCAGTACTTC.

In this sample, this clone turned up a few times. V usage is TRBV27 and J usage is TRBJ2-7; TRBD1 aligns across 7 bases. CDR3 length: 17 residues. V shed 4 bases and J 5 bases; nucleotides not matched to a gene: 17. Germline V gives CDR1 MNHEY, CDR2 SMNVEV (reference sequence). In DNA, the CDR3 is TGTGCCAGCAGTTCCAGACTCCGTTCAACAGGGGTGAACGAGCAGTACTTC. Amino acid sequence: CASSSRLRSTGVNEQYF.

The chain recombines TRBV7-9 with TRBJ2-3; 7 nucleotides agree with TRBD2. The germline V gene encodes CDR1 SEHNR and CDR2 FQNEAQ (reference sequence). V lost 4 bases to trimming and J lost 2 bases; unmatched junction nucleotides: 3. This CDR3 is 14 amino acids long. The CDR3 protein is CASSSRGDTDTQYF. CDR3 bases: TGTGCCAGCAGCTCCCGGGGGGACACAGATACGCAGTATTTT. Full variable domain (missing parts from reference TRBV7-9 and TRBJ2-3): DTGVSQNPRHKITKRGQNVTFRCDPISEHNRLYWYRQTLGQGPEFLTYFQNEAQLEKSRLLSDRFSAERPKGSFSTLEIQRTEQGDSAMYLCASSSRGDTDTQYFGPGTRLTVL.

This clone was picked up a small number of times. The CDR3 nucleotides read TGTGCCAGCAGCGTAAGTCTCGATGAGCAGTTCTTC. Amino acids: CASSVSLDEQFF. The chain couples TRBV9 to TRBJ2-1; D gene uncertain. This CDR3 contains 12 residues. The V end lost 1 base, the J end lost 8 bases, and 7 bases lay between the germline ends. Germline CDR1 is SGDLS and CDR2 is YYNGEE.

To note about this clone: Distinct nucleotide sequences in the sample also encode this CDR3. The genes are TRBV5-4 and TRBJ1-1, with D unresolved. The CDR3 extends over 13 amino acids. The ends were cut back, 0 bases at V and 0 bases at J, with 3 bases in the middle. The germline V gene encodes CDR1 SGHNT and CDR2 YYREEE (reference sequence). In nucleotides, the CDR3 is TGTGCCAGCAGCTTGGGAATGAACACTGAAGCTTTCTTT. Encoded protein: CASSLGMNTEAFF.

The chain joins TRBV7-2 to TRBJ2-2; D gene unclear. This CDR3 spans 14 amino acids. Trimming shortened V by 2 bases and J by 4 bases, and 8 bases separated the two germline ends. Germline CDR1 and CDR2: SGHTA and FQGNSA. CDR3 protein: CASSLYDFTGELFF. As DNA, the CDR3 is TGTGCCAGCAGCTTATACGACTTCACCGGGGAGCTGTTTTTT.

The table lists this clone with a few counts. The rearrangement links TRBV5-1 to TRBJ2-3; D may be TRBD1 (6 bases). V dropped 4 bases and J dropped 0 bases, with 12 bases sitting between them. The CDR3 contains 15 residues. The germline CDR1 and CDR2 sequences are SGHRS and YFSETQ. CDR3 sequence reads: CASSLQGQSTDTQYF. The CDR3 DNA follows: TGCGCCAGCAGCCTTCAGGGGCAAAGCACAGATACGCAGTATTTT.